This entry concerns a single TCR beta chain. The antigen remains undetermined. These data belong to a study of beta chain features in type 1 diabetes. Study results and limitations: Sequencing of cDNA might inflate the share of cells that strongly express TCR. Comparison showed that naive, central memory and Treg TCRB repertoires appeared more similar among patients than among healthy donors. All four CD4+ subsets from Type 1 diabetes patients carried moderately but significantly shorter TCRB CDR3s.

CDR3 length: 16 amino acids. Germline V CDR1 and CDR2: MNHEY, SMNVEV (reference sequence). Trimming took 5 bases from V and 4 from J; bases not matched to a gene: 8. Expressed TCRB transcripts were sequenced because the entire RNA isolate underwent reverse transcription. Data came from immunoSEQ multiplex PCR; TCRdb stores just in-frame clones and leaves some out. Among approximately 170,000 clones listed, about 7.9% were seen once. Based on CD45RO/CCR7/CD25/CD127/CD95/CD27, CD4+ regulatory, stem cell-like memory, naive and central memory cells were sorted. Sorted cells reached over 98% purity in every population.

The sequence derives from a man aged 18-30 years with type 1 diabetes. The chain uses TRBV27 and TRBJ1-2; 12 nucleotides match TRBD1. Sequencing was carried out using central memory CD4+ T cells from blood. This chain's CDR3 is CASSPGTGGRSYGYTF. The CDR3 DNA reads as TGTGCCAGCAGTCCGGGGACAGGGGGCAGGAGCTATGGCTACACCTTC.